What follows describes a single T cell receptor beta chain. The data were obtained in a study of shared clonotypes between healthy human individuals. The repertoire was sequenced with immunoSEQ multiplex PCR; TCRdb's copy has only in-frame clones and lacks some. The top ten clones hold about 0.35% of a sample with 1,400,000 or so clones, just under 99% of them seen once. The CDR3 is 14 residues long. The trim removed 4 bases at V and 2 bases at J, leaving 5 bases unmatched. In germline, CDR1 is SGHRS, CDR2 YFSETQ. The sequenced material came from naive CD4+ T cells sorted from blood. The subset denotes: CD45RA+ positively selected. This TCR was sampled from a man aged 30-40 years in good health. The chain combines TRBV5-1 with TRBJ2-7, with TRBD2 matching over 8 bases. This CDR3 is CASSPAGETYEQYF. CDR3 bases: TGCGCCAGCAGCCCAGCGGGAGAAACCTACGAGCAGTACTTC.